This is a list of T cell receptor beta chains from one sample in a study of T cell responses to AZD1222 COVID-19 vaccine. The table came from immunoSEQ multiplex PCR; TCRdb's copy has only in-frame clones and leaves some out. The sample contains 150,000 to 180,000 clones, about 88% of which appear only once. The sample was peripheral blood, taken on day 0 of AZD1222 vaccination. The receptor set was obtained from an adult in good health. Each CDR3 is given with its conserved first and last residue. Fields, in order: J gene, V gene, clone size, CDR3 length, D gene, CDR3 DNA, CDR3 protein. The D gene is left open where the match is weak. Clone size, where shown, is once, few, many, or a class for clones that have expanded.

J: TRBJ1-2
V: TRBV10-3
size: .
length: 13
D: TRBD1
DNA: TGTGCCAGCAGGAGGGACAGAGACTATGGCTACACCTTC
CDR3: CASRRDRDYGYTF

J: TRBJ1-5
V: TRBV3-1/TRBV3-2
size: few
length: 15
D: .
DNA: TGTGCCAGCAGCCAAGAGTGGGGAGGCGGTCAGCCCCAGCATTTT
CDR3: CASSQEWGGGQPQHF

J: TRBJ1-1
V: TRBV27
size: few
length: 16
D: TRBD1
DNA: TGTGCCAGCAGTCCGCGGCCTTCGGGACAGGGGGCTGAAGCTTTCTTT
CDR3: CASSPRPSGQGAEAFF

J: TRBJ1-5
V: TRBV10-3
size: .
length: 13
D: .
DNA: TGTGCCATCAGGGGCGGGTCTGACGAGCCCCAGCATTTT
CDR3: CAIRGGSDEPQHF

J: TRBJ2-4
V: TRBV24-1
size: .
length: 15
D: TRBD1
DNA: TGTGCCACCAGTGACCCTGGACAGGGAAGGGACATTCAGTACTTC
CDR3: CATSDPGQGRDIQYF

J: TRBJ1-1
V: TRBV19
size: .
length: 14
D: .
DNA: TGTGCCAGTAGTATTACAGGGAGGAACACTGAAGCTTTCTTT
CDR3: CASSITGRNTEAFF

J: TRBJ2-3
V: TRBV3-1/TRBV3-2
size: .
length: 15
D: .
DNA: TGTGCCAGCAGCCAAGAGACGGGGTACACAGATACGCAGTATTTT
CDR3: CASSQETGYTDTQYF

J: TRBJ2-7
V: TRBV2
size: .
length: 15
D: .
DNA: TGTGCCAGCAGTGAAAACGGGTCACCGGGCTACGAGCAGTACTTC
CDR3: CASSENGSPGYEQYF

J: TRBJ1-6
V: TRBV10-1
size: few
length: 15
D: TRBD1
DNA: TGCGCCAGCAGTTCCCCGGGACAGGGCAATTCACCCCTCCACTTT
CDR3: CASSSPGQGNSPLHF

J: TRBJ1-2
V: TRBV24-1
size: .
length: 13
D: .
DNA: TGTGCCACCAGTGCAACAGGGTCATATGGCTACACCTTC
CDR3: CATSATGSYGYTF

J: TRBJ2-7
V: TRBV5-1
size: .
length: 15
D: .
DNA: TGCGCCAGCAGCTTGGTGGGGCAGGGGTCGGGTGAGCAGTACTTC
CDR3: CASSLVGQGSGEQYF

J: TRBJ1-2
V: TRBV14
size: .
length: 13
D: .
DNA: TGTGCCAGCAGCCAAGAGCGTTCATGGGGCTACACCTTC
CDR3: CASSQERSWGYTF

J: TRBJ2-1
V: TRBV7-7
size: .
length: 15
D: TRBD1
DNA: TGTGCTAGCAGCCCTGACAGGGGGCGCGGGTATGAGCAGTTCTTC
CDR3: CASSPDRGRGYEQFF

J: TRBJ1-2
V: TRBV30
size: .
length: 15
D: .
DNA: TGTGCCTGGAGTGTACTCCAAACCACCGGACGAGGCTACACCTTC
CDR3: CAWSVLQTTGRGYTF

J: TRBJ2-7
V: TRBV27
size: .
length: 14
D: .
DNA: TGTGCCAGCAGTTTAAGCAGGGGCCATTACGAGCAGTACTTC
CDR3: CASSLSRGHYEQYF

J: TRBJ1-2
V: TRBV29-1
size: once
length: 12
D: .
DNA: TGCAGCGTAGATATAGGAGGGGCAGGCTACACCTTC
CDR3: CSVDIGGAGYTF

J: TRBJ2-5
V: TRBV5-1
size: .
length: 13
D: .
DNA: TGCGCCAGCAGCTCCTCGCGGCAAGAGACCCAGTACTTC
CDR3: CASSSSRQETQYF

J: TRBJ1-4
V: TRBV5-1
size: once
length: 16
D: TRBD1
DNA: TGCGCCAGCAGCTCCTTAACAGGGGTCGGGAATGAAAAACTGTTTTTT
CDR3: CASSSLTGVGNEKLFF

J: TRBJ1-4
V: TRBV28
size: .
length: 15
D: .
DNA: TGTGCCAGCAGTTCTACAGGGCTAACTAATGAAAAACTGTTTTTT
CDR3: CASSSTGLTNEKLFF

J: TRBJ1-2
V: TRBV3-1/TRBV3-2
size: .
length: 13
D: .
DNA: TGTGCCAGCAGCCAAGATTCCCTCCTAGGCTACACCTTC
CDR3: CASSQDSLLGYTF

J: TRBJ1-2
V: TRBV10-3
size: .
length: 17
D: .
DNA: TGTGCCATCTCCTCCCCCGAGCTGCCAACTCTTAACTATGGCTACACCTTC
CDR3: CAISSPELPTLNYGYTF

J: TRBJ1-3
V: TRBV5-1
size: .
length: 15
D: .
DNA: TGCGCCAGCAGCTTGGTAGGGGTGTTGGGACACACCATATATTTT
CDR3: CASSLVGVLGHTIYF

J: TRBJ2-7
V: TRBV5-4
size: .
length: 15
D: TRBD1
DNA: TGTGCCAGCAGCTGGATGGGACAGGGTTCCTACGAGCAGTACTTC
CDR3: CASSWMGQGSYEQYF

J: TRBJ1-1
V: TRBV10-3
size: .
length: 14
D: .
DNA: TGTGCCATCAGGGAAAGTGGCAGAGGGGCTGAAGCTTTCTTT
CDR3: CAIRESGRGAEAFF

J: TRBJ2-7
V: TRBV27
size: .
length: 13
D: .
DNA: TGTGCCAGCAGTCCAGGGAGTGGCTACGAGCAGTACTTC
CDR3: CASSPGSGYEQYF

J: TRBJ1-3
V: TRBV2
size: few
length: 13
D: .
DNA: TGTGCCAGGGAGACAGACTCTGGAAACACCATATATTTT
CDR3: CARETDSGNTIYF

J: TRBJ2-5
V: TRBV9
size: .
length: 13
D: .
DNA: TGTGCCAGCAGCGTAGGCCCCCCAGAGACCCAGTACTTC
CDR3: CASSVGPPETQYF

J: TRBJ2-2
V: TRBV12-5
size: .
length: 14
D: .
DNA: TGTGCTAGTGGTTTGGTCTTAGGAAGCGGGGAGCTGTTTTTT
CDR3: CASGLVLGSGELFF

J: TRBJ2-7
V: TRBV7-3
size: .
length: 11
D: .
DNA: TGTGCCAGCAGCTTAAGGGACTGGCAGTACTTC
CDR3: CASSLRDWQYF

J: TRBJ2-5
V: TRBV7-3
size: .
length: 13
D: .
DNA: TGTGCCAGCAGCGCCGGGGCACAAGAGACCCAGTACTTC
CDR3: CASSAGAQETQYF

J: TRBJ1-1
V: TRBV12-3/TRBV12-4
size: .
length: 13
D: .
DNA: TGTGCCAGCAAGCGGGACACCTACACTGAAGCTTTCTTT
CDR3: CASKRDTYTEAFF

J: TRBJ1-1
V: TRBV9
size: .
length: 14
D: .
DNA: TGTGCCAGCAGCGTAACCGGGTTGAACACTGAAGCTTTCTTT
CDR3: CASSVTGLNTEAFF

J: TRBJ2-6
V: TRBV2
size: .
length: 15
D: .
DNA: TGTGCCAGCAGTGGTTTGAGCTCTGGGGCCAACGTCCTGACTTTC
CDR3: CASSGLSSGANVLTF

J: TRBJ2-5
V: TRBV5-1
size: .
length: 15
D: TRBD2
DNA: TGCGCCAGCAGCGCTGTACCCCAGGGAGGGAAGACCCAGTACTTC
CDR3: CASSAVPQGGKTQYF

J: TRBJ1-2
V: TRBV6-6
size: once
length: 13
D: TRBD1
DNA: TGTGCCAGCAGTTATAGGGGGCAAGGTGGCTACACCTTC
CDR3: CASSYRGQGGYTF

J: TRBJ1-6
V: TRBV4-3
size: .
length: 14
D: .
DNA: TGCGCCAGCAGCCAAGAACGGATATACTCACCCCTCCACTTT
CDR3: CASSQERIYSPLHF

J: TRBJ1-3
V: TRBV9
size: .
length: 15
D: TRBD1
DNA: TGTGCCAGCAGCCTAAGAGGGACAGGGGGAAACACCATATATTTT
CDR3: CASSLRGTGGNTIYF

J: TRBJ1-3
V: TRBV19
size: .
length: 17
D: .
DNA: TGTGCCAGTAGTTCCGTTCGGCTGGGGAACTTTGGAAACACCATATATTTT
CDR3: CASSSVRLGNFGNTIYF

J: TRBJ1-6
V: TRBV4-3
size: .
length: 16
D: .
DNA: TGCGCCAGCAGCCAAGTAAAGGGTGATGGGTATTCACCCCTCCACTTT
CDR3: CASSQVKGDGYSPLHF

J: TRBJ1-1
V: TRBV19
size: .
length: 14
D: .
DNA: TGTGCCAGTAGTATAGATTTTAAGAACACTGAAGCTTTCTTT
CDR3: CASSIDFKNTEAFF

J: TRBJ1-4
V: TRBV29-1
size: .
length: 10
D: .
DNA: TGCAGCGCCGGCTGGGAAAAACTGTTTTTT
CDR3: CSAGWEKLFF

J: TRBJ2-1
V: TRBV6-2/TRBV6-3
size: .
length: 17
D: TRBD1
DNA: TGTGCCAGCAGCCAAGGGTCAGGGGGCTTCTCCTACAATGAGCAGTTCTTC
CDR3: CASSQGSGGFSYNEQFF

J: TRBJ2-2
V: TRBV7-2
size: .
length: 19
D: TRBD2
DNA: TGTGCCAGCAGCTGGACCCCTAGCGGGGGGCGGGGGTCGACCGGGGAGCTGTTTTTT
CDR3: CASSWTPSGGRGSTGELFF

J: TRBJ1-1
V: TRBV6-2/TRBV6-3
size: .
length: 14
D: .
DNA: TGTGCCAGCAGTTTGGGGGGCCTCGGCACTGAAGCTTTCTTT
CDR3: CASSLGGLGTEAFF

J: TRBJ2-3
V: TRBV7-8
size: .
length: 17
D: TRBD2
DNA: TGTGCCAGCAGCTACCCTCGGCTAGCGGGAGGAATCGATACGCAGTATTTT
CDR3: CASSYPRLAGGIDTQYF

J: TRBJ2-3
V: TRBV29-1
size: .
length: 16
D: TRBD2
DNA: TGCAGCGTCCTCGCGGGGACTAGCGGTAGCACAGATACGCAGTATTTT
CDR3: CSVLAGTSGSTDTQYF

J: TRBJ1-1
V: TRBV19
size: .
length: 14
D: .
DNA: TGTGCCAGTAGTGGCGGGGCAGGGCGCACTGAAGCTTTCTTT
CDR3: CASSGGAGRTEAFF

J: TRBJ1-5
V: TRBV27
size: .
length: 14
D: TRBD1
DNA: TGTGCCAGCAGTCCAGGACAGGACAATCAGCCCCAGCATTTT
CDR3: CASSPGQDNQPQHF

J: TRBJ2-2
V: TRBV3-1/TRBV3-2
size: .
length: 12
D: .
DNA: TGTGCCAGCAGCCAAGATACCGGGGAGCTGTTTTTT
CDR3: CASSQDTGELFF

J: TRBJ1-5
V: TRBV11-2
size: .
length: 14
D: .
DNA: TGTGCCAGCAGCCCCCTGACAAGTTATCAGCCCCAGCATTTT
CDR3: CASSPLTSYQPQHF

J: TRBJ2-7
V: TRBV3-1/TRBV3-2
size: .
length: 14
D: .
DNA: TGTGCCAGCAGCCACCGGACTACCTCCTACGAGCAGTACTTC
CDR3: CASSHRTTSYEQYF

J: TRBJ2-5
V: TRBV11-3
size: .
length: 15
D: TRBD2
DNA: TGTGCCAGCAGCTTAGGCGGGAGGGCCTTAGAGACCCAGTACTTC
CDR3: CASSLGGRALETQYF

J: TRBJ1-6
V: TRBV6-5
size: .
length: 15
D: .
DNA: TGTGCCAGCGGGGCCGAGGGGGGGCGGAATTCACCCCTCCACTTT
CDR3: CASGAEGGRNSPLHF